One and the same sample provided the 27 T cell receptor beta chains below, sequenced in a study of regulatory T cells in long-lasting Graves disease. Arm-PCR of CDR3 regions with iRepertoire HTBI primers generated TCR beta libraries. MiXCR, applied by TCRdb to the multiplex PCR reads, yields one record per CDR3 protein. The data show 390,000 or so distinct CDR3 sequences, roughly 10% seen once. The time point is: newly diagnosed GD, antithyroid drugs for less than 3 months. The authors made the TCR library using RNA they extracted from PBMCs. The same specimen was also included in a second study, on T cells in Graves' hyperthyroidism and ophthalmopathy.

Sequencing used peripheral blood mononuclear cells (PBMCs), obtained at new diagnosis, from a patient treated with antithyroid drugs. The receptors stem from a woman under 30 with Graves disease.

The table lists this clonotype with many counts. This sequence joins TRBV30 and TRBJ1-4; D unclear. CDR3 length: 15 residues. The germline V gene has CDR1 GTSNPN and CDR2 SVGIG (reference sequence). With 2 bases removed from V and 0 bases from J, the gap between germline ends came to 10 bases. The CDR3 reads CAWSPLGPTNEKLFF. CDR3 DNA: TGTGCCTGGAGTCCCCTGGGCCCAACTAATGAAAAACTGTTTTTT. The variable domain in full, with the rest retrieved from reference TRBV30 and TRBJ1-4, is SQTIHQWPATLVQPVGSPLSLECTVEGTSNPNLYWYRQAAGRGLQLLFYSVGIGQISSEVPQNLSASRPQDRQFILSSKKLLLSDSGFYLCAWSPLGPTNEKLFFGSGTQLSVL.

This clonotype appeared many times. This chain uses TRBV28 with TRBJ2-7; D is perhaps TRBD2 (6 bases). Per germline, CDR1 MDHEN and CDR2 SYDVKM. The V gene lost 5 bases and the J gene lost 0 bases, with 14 bases spanning the gap. The CDR3 loop spans 15 amino acids. The CDR3 DNA reads as TGTGCCAGCAGTCCACTTGGCGGGGTCTCCTACGAGCAGTACTTC. As protein: CASSPLGGVSYEQYF. The whole variable domain, filled in from reference TRBV28 and TRBJ2-7, reads DVKVTQSSRYLVKRTGEKVFLECVQDMDHENMFWYRQDPGLGLRLIYFSYDVKMKEKGDIPEGYSVSREKKERFSLILESASTNQTSMYLCASSPLGGVSYEQYFGPGTRLTVT.

This clonotype came up many times. This rearrangement joins TRBV11-3 to TRBJ2-7; tentatively, D is TRBD2 (6 bases). From germline, CDR1 is SGHNT and CDR2 YENEEA. V lost 4 bases and J 3 bases, leaving 16 bases between the germline ends. The CDR3 is 15 residues long. This CDR3 reads CASSSSGTGDYEQYF. The CDR3 DNA reads TGTGCCAGCAGCTCCTCCGGGACGGGGGACTACGAGCAGTACTTC.

This clonotype was seen many times. The V call is TRBV20-1, the J call TRBJ2-3, with D hard to call. The CDR3 runs to 15 residues. The V gene lost 1 base and the J gene lost 4 bases, with 15 bases spanning the gap. Germline V gene lookup returns CDR1 DFQATT and CDR2 SNEGSKA (reference sequence). CDR3 in amino acids: CSARGALGGSDTQYF. DNA of the CDR3: TGCAGTGCTAGAGGGGCCCTAGGTGGTTCAGATACGCAGTATTTT.

Only a few counts were recorded for this clonotype. The rearrangement links TRBV7-9 to TRBJ2-1, with a possible D match to TRBD2 (5 bases). This CDR3 region has 14 residues. Trimming cost V 6 bases and J 4 bases, with 13 bases left between them. Germline CDR1 is SEHNR and CDR2 is FQNEAQ (reference sequence). CDR3 in DNA: TGTGCCAGCAGTTCTACCCGGGGATACAATGAGCAGTTCTTC. Residues: CASSSTRGYNEQFF.

The table lists this clonotype with many counts. The V gene is TRBV7-2, the J gene TRBJ2-1; 7 nucleotides match TRBD2. V was pared by 1 base and J by 4 bases, with 4 bases of the junction left unmatched. There are 15 residues in the CDR3. Germline assignment: CDR1 SGHTA and CDR2 FQGNSA. The CDR3 reads CASSLVAGDYNEQFF. In DNA, the CDR3 is TGTGCCAGCAGCTTAGTGGCGGGGGATTACAATGAGCAGTTCTTC.

This clonotype has ten or more counts. The chain is built from TRBV6-2 or TRBV6-3 and TRBJ2-1; D not certain. Germline V gene sequence: CDR1 MNHEY, CDR2 SVGEGT. V was shortened by 2 bases and J by 1 base, with 9 bases between the two germline ends. CDR3 size: 15 residues. CDR3 residues: CASSYRSVSYNEQFF. For the CDR3, the DNA is TGTGCCAGCAGTTACCGTTCAGTATCCTACAATGAGCAGTTCTTC.

This clonotype has a handful of counts. One end of the junction does not line up with germline, which may come from a read error. CDR3 in DNA: TGTGCCAGCAGATTAGGACTGGACAGGGCTTCCTGGACTTTT. This codes for CASRLGLDRASWTF. V usage is TRBV6-1 and J usage is TRBJ1-5; TRBD1 agrees at 8 bases. Germline V gene lookup returns CDR1 MNHNS and CDR2 SASEGT. The CDR3 runs to 14 residues.

This clonotype was counted at least ten times. V and J are TRBV7-2 and TRBJ1-5; perhaps TRBD1 as D (5 bases). The germline CDR1 and CDR2 sequences are SGHTA and FQGNSA. V lost 1 base and J lost 6, with 13 bases in between. CDR3 size: 15 residues. DNA for the CDR3: TGTGCCAGCAGCTTAGAATGGAGGGGTCGTCAGCCCCAGCATTTT. Translated: CASSLEWRGRQPQHF.

V usage is TRBV25-1 and J usage is TRBJ2-3, with 10 bases that match TRBD1. The CDR3 runs 16 residues. V shed 4 bases and J 3 bases; nucleotides not matched to a gene: 7. The germline V gene encodes CDR1 MGHDK and CDR2 SYGVNS. CDR3 nucleotides: TGTGCCAGCAGTGCATTAGGACAGGGGGGGACAGATACGCAGTATTTT. It codes for CASSALGQGGTDTQYF.

Remarks on this clonotype: A much bigger clone sits one base away, suggesting this may be a read error. The chain couples TRBV6-2 or TRBV6-3 to TRBJ2-5; D is perhaps TRBD1 (6 bases). Looked up from germline, CDR1 is MNHEY and CDR2 is SVGEGT. CDR3 length equals 15 residues. The CDR3 protein is CTSSPSGHKRETQYF. Here the CDR3 DNA reads TGTACCAGCAGTCCCTCGGGACACAAAAGGGAGACCCAGTACTTC.

This clonotype was counted many times. The rearrangement uses TRBV12-3 or TRBV12-4 and TRBJ1-1; D unclear. This CDR3 has 13 amino acids. V dropped 6 bases and J dropped 4 bases, with 12 bases sitting between them. The chain's CDR3 is CASSPIGSTEAFF. In nucleotides, the CDR3 is TGTGCCAGCAGCCCGATTGGGAGCACTGAAGCTTTCTTT.

This clonotype was counted many times. The chain combines TRBV6-1 with TRBJ2-5, with TRBD2 matching over 13 bases. Germline values: CDR1 MNHNS, CDR2 SASEGT. CDR3 length: 14 amino acids. The trim removed 10 bases at V and 5 bases at J, leaving 7 bases unmatched. This CDR3 is CAIRLAGGRETQYF. The CDR3 bases are TGTGCCATCCGACTAGCGGGGGGACGGGAGACCCAGTACTTC.

The sample holds many counts of this clonotype. CDR3 in DNA: TGCGCCAGCAGCCCACGGGGGACTAGCGGGGACCCTTGGATGCGATATGAGCAGTTCTTC. It codes for CASSPRGTSGDPWMRYEQFF. The chain couples TRBV4-1 to TRBJ2-1, with TRBD2 matching over 13 bases. The V gene end was trimmed by 4 bases and the J gene end by 8 bases; junction bases not matched to a gene: 20. CDR3 length: 20 amino acids. Germline values: CDR1 MGHRA, CDR2 YSYEKL.

This clonotype was recorded at least ten times. The chain recombines TRBV7-3 with TRBJ2-7, with no clear D. CDR3 length: 14 amino acids. Trimming took 6 bases from V and 4 from J, leaving 16 bases between them. In germline, CDR1 is SGHTA, CDR2 FQGTGA. The DNA of the CDR3 is TGTGCCAGCAGGCGGTGCGGTGCCGCTTACGAGCAGTACGTC. Translation gives CASRRCGAAYEQYV.

CDR3 loop: CASATLAGLGQPQHF. The CDR3 nucleotides read TGTGCCAGTGCTACCCTAGCGGGGTTAGGTCAGCCCCAGCATTTT. The rearrangement joins TRBV19 to TRBJ1-5; D uncertain. The CDR3 spans 15 residues. V was trimmed by 8 bases and J by 6 bases, leaving 20 bases between them. Germline CDR1 is LNHDA and CDR2 is SQIVND (reference sequence).

In its sample, this clonotype was seen a few times. V usage is TRBV10-3 and J usage is TRBJ2-7; TRBD2 agrees at 10 bases. Germline CDR1 ENHRY, CDR2 SYGVKD. CDR3 size: 16 residues. Germline trimming cut 4 bases from V and 0 bases from J; bases unmatched to any gene: 6. The CDR3, as DNA: TGTGCCATCAGTGCCCTGACTAGCGGGTCCTCCTACGAGCAGTACTTC. Protein: CAISALTSGSSYEQYF.

The chain has TRBV4-2 and TRBJ1-1; D remains ambiguous. Germline V gives CDR1 LGHNA, CDR2 YNFKEQ. CDR3 length: 14 residues. Trimming stripped 6 bases from V and 1 base from J, with 12 bases between. Here the CDR3 DNA reads TGTGCCAGCAGGAGGTGGAAGGGGAACACTGAAGCTTTCTTT. Its protein product is CASRRWKGNTEAFF.

This clonotype was seen at least ten times. The J gene is TRBJ2-3, the V gene TRBV7-2; D gene unclear. The CDR3 runs to 14 residues. V was shortened by 5 bases and J by 2 bases, with 11 bases between the two germline ends. The V gene's germline CDR1 is SGHTA and CDR2 FQGNSA. DNA of the CDR3: TGTGCCAGCAGCCCACAGTCCCTCACAGATACGCAGTATTTT. This encodes CASSPQSLTDTQYF.

The chain links TRBV11-3 to TRBJ2-7, with D maybe TRBD2 (5 bases). The germline V gene has CDR1 SGHNT and CDR2 YENEEA. The CDR3 extends over 11 amino acids. V was pared by 5 bases and J by 7 bases, with 9 bases between. CDR3 sequence: CASSHTGEQYV. In nucleotides, the CDR3 is TGTGCCAGCAGCCATACGGGAGAGCAGTACGTC.

This clonotype has only a few counts. The chain employs TRBV7-3 and TRBJ2-1; TRBD2 matches at 13 bases. CDR1 SGHTA and CDR2 FQGTGA come from the germline V gene. This CDR3 comprises 17 residues. V was pared by 1 base and J by 6 bases, with 6 bases of the junction left unmatched. The CDR3 DNA is TGTGCCAGCAGCTTAAACCCGGGACTAGCGGGACCCAATGAGCAGTTCTTC. This translates into CASSLNPGLAGPNEQFF.

The sample holds many counts of this clonotype. The rearrangement uses TRBV30 and TRBJ2-1, with TRBD2 matching over 14 bases. Trimming at V came to 7 bases and at J to 8 bases, leaving 10 bases not matched to a gene. Germline CDR1 GTSNPN, CDR2 SVGIG (reference sequence). The CDR3 is 15 residues long. The CDR3 here is CASARGLAGADEQFF. The DNA for the CDR3 is TGTGCCTCCGCCCGGGGACTAGCGGGAGCCGATGAGCAGTTCTTC.

The genes are TRBV9 and TRBJ2-3; D ambiguous. Trimming pared 4 bases from V and 0 bases from J, leaving 18 bases between. The CDR3 is 17 residues long. The germline V gene has CDR1 SGDLS and CDR2 YYNGEE. The CDR3 sequence is CASSSARIAVSTDTQYF. In DNA, the CDR3 is TGTGCCAGCAGCTCAGCACGAATCGCCGTTAGCACAGATACGCAGTATTTT. Full variable domain (remainder filled in from reference TRBV9 and TRBJ2-3): DSGVTQTPKHLITATGQRVTLRCSPRSGDLSVYWYQQSLDQGLQFLIQYYNGEERAKGNILERFSAQQFPDLHSELNLSSLELGDSALYFCASSSARIAVSTDTQYFGPGTRLTVL.

This clonotype occurred many times. The chain uses TRBV20-1 and TRBJ2-2; 9 nucleotides align to TRBD1. V trimming: 6 bases; J trimming: 4 bases; junction bases outside the gene matches: 9. This CDR3 comprises 15 residues. Germline CDR1 and CDR2: DFQATT and SNEGSKA (reference sequence). The CDR3 is CSAGAQGAVTGELFF. In nucleotides, the CDR3 is TGCAGTGCGGGGGCACAGGGGGCGGTCACCGGGGAGCTGTTTTTT.

Only a few counts were recorded for this clonotype. Germline and junction disagree at one end, which may indicate a read error. The chain recombines TRBV20-1 with TRBJ2-7, with TRBD2 identical over 7 bases. Germline V gene sequence: CDR1 DFQATT, CDR2 SNEGSKA (reference sequence). The CDR3 is 14 amino acids. The CDR3 bases are TGCAGCGCTAGAGTGGGCGGGAGCTCCTACGAGCAGTACTTC. The encoded protein is CSARVGGSSYEQYF.

This clonotype has at least ten counts. This CDR3 reads CASSFWREFDEQFF. CDR3 bases: TGTGCCAGCAGCTTTTGGCGGGAGTTTGATGAGCAGTTCTTC. This sequence joins TRBV11-1 and TRBJ2-1; TRBD2 agrees at 7 bases. The CDR3 is made up of 14 amino acids. With 3 bases clipped from V and 8 bases from J, the junction kept 7 bases outside the gene matches. Germline V gene lookup returns CDR1 SGHAT and CDR2 FQDESV (reference sequence). The whole variable domain, filled in from reference TRBV11-1 and TRBJ2-1, reads EAEVAQSPRYKITEKSQAVAFWCDPISGHATLYWYRQILGQGPELLVQFQDESVVDDSQLPKDRFSAERLKGVDSTLKIQPAELGDSAMYLCASSFWREFDEQFFGPGTRLTVL.

This clonotype was seen only a few times. This chain connects TRBV4-3 to TRBJ1-2; the D is unclear. The germline V and J ends were trimmed by 2 bases and 8 bases, with 12 bases remaining between them. The CDR3 is 13 amino acids. The germline gives CDR1 LGHNA, CDR2 YSLEER. CDR3 residues: CASSQWGSWGYTF. CDR3 DNA sequence: TGCGCCAGCAGCCAATGGGGTAGTTGGGGCTACACCTTC.